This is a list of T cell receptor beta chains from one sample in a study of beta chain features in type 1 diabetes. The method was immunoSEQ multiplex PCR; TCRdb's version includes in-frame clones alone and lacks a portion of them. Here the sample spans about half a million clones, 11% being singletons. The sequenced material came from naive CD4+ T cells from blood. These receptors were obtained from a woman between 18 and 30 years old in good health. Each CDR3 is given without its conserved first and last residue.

CDR3: SVAGVSTDTQY
V: TRBV29-1
J: TRBJ2-3

CDR3: ASSLAARAFDNEQF
V: TRBV5-4
J: TRBJ2-1

CDR3: ASSELRAANSPLH
V: TRBV25-1
J: TRBJ1-6

CDR3: ASSLLLAGEETQY
V: TRBV5-1
J: TRBJ2-5

CDR3: ASNWYRGDTQY
V: TRBV6-6
J: TRBJ2-3

CDR3: ASQGWRHNEQF
V: TRBV7-2
J: TRBJ2-1

CDR3: AWSGTGGGFGYT
V: TRBV30
J: TRBJ1-2

CDR3: ASSVDWGQGSNEQY
V: TRBV14
J: TRBJ2-7

CDR3: ASWLAGGSNIQY
V: TRBV6-1
J: TRBJ2-4

CDR3: SVDRGYGYT
V: TRBV29-1
J: TRBJ1-2

CDR3: ASSQDGANSQPQH
V: TRBV4-1
J: TRBJ1-5

CDR3: ASRKDSRYNEQF
V: TRBV6-1
J: TRBJ2-1

CDR3: SVEGGADIQY
V: TRBV29-1
J: TRBJ2-4

CDR3: ASSYASGSEQY
V: TRBV6-6
J: TRBJ2-7

CDR3: ASSLAPKFRTSGNTIY
V: TRBV13
J: TRBJ1-3

CDR3: ASSLEPSSVADTQY
V: TRBV7-6
J: TRBJ2-3

CDR3: DISEQTGVSETQY
V: TRBV10-3
J: TRBJ2-5

CDR3: ASSLGNEQF
V: TRBV5-4
J: TRBJ2-1

CDR3: ASSVGDRANT
V: TRBV2
J: TRBJ1-2

CDR3: ASSLDRRRRTRDYGYT
V: TRBV7-2
J: TRBJ1-2

CDR3: ASQRGQGSYGYT
V: TRBV9
J: TRBJ1-2

CDR3: ASSREGFREAF
V: TRBV5-4
J: TRBJ1-1

CDR3: ASSPGQGYGYT
V: TRBV7-9
J: TRBJ1-2

CDR3: STGGGTGANEQF
V: TRBV29-1
J: TRBJ2-1

CDR3: ASIRDSYNEQF
V: TRBV5-6
J: TRBJ2-1

CDR3: ASSLDRSGGYT
V: TRBV5-6
J: TRBJ1-2

CDR3: ASSDRWRQGSYAGTEAF
V: TRBV7-9
J: TRBJ1-1

CDR3: ASSYGDRPYGYT
V: TRBV7-2
J: TRBJ1-2

CDR3: AWSVDRGFNYGYT
V: TRBV30
J: TRBJ1-2

CDR3: ASSPTGVTEAF
V: TRBV9
J: TRBJ1-1

CDR3: ASSLVLRGSGVNEQF
V: TRBV5-1
J: TRBJ2-1

CDR3: ASKEGYTEAF
V: TRBV19
J: TRBJ1-1

CDR3: ASSPTSGTYEQY
V: TRBV9
J: TRBJ2-7

CDR3: SARDQGRNT
V: TRBV20-1
J: TRBJ1-2